The rows below give T cell receptor beta chains drawn from one sample of a study of T cell responses to AZD1222 COVID-19 vaccine. Some clones are missing from TCRdb's copy, which holds only in-frame ones; the method was immunoSEQ multiplex PCR. The data hold roughly 93,000 clones, with just over 85% observed a single time. The source material was peripheral blood, sampled on day 0 of AZD1222 vaccination. The receptors were sampled from an adult in good health. Each CDR3 is given without its conserved first and last residue.

j_call v_call cdr3_aa
TRBJ2-1 TRBV12-1 ASTLHGGAIEQF
TRBJ2-2 TRBV19 ASSGRRLSGPGNTGELF
TRBJ1-1 TRBV29-1 SAQPGTGGYEAF
TRBJ1-2 TRBV5-1 ASSLSGTGNYGYT
TRBJ2-5 TRBV6-5 ASSSLAGEGATQY
TRBJ1-1 TRBV11-3 ASSLDSTDTEAF
TRBJ2-7 TRBV7-9 ASTAGQSYEQY
TRBJ1-1 TRBV30 ASLWGRANTEAF
TRBJ2-1 TRBV4-2 ASSQRWNSYNEQF
TRBJ2-7 TRBV20-1 SAYQGGEQY
TRBJ2-7 TRBV5-4 ASSSDRSYEQY
TRBJ2-3 TRBV6-2/TRBV6-3 ASSFPGLAGPITSTDTQY
TRBJ1-1 TRBV9 ASSPWQGNPNTEAF